The 32 T cell receptor beta chains below all came from one sample that was sequenced in a study of blood T cell repertoires in COVID-19. Assay used: immunoSEQ multiplex PCR; TCRdb lists only in-frame clones, some missing. Of some 77,000 clones in the sample, approximately 83% are singletons; the top ten hold roughly 30%. Sequenced sample: peripheral blood. These receptors came from a man aged 70 or older with acute or convalescent COVID-19.

The chain carries TRBV5-1 and TRBJ2-7, with D maybe TRBD2 (5 bases). V was clipped by 3 bases and J by 7 bases, with 17 bases between them. Germline values: CDR1 SGHRS, CDR2 YFSETQ. This CDR3 is 14 amino acids long. CDR3 in DNA: TGCGCCAGCAGCTGGGCGGACGGCACGGGGGAGCAGTACTTC. It yields the protein CASSWADGTGEQYF.

The CDR3 sequence is CASSYVNEQGITEAFF. DNA for the CDR3: TGCGCCAGCAGCTACGTAAACGAACAGGGGATCACTGAAGCTTTCTTT. The genes are TRBV5-1 and TRBJ1-1; 7 nucleotides line up with TRBD1. Germline assignment: CDR1 SGHRS and CDR2 YFSETQ. With 3 bases clipped from V and 4 bases from J, the junction kept 12 bases outside the gene matches. This CDR3 is built from 16 residues. Together with reference TRBV5-1 and TRBJ1-1, the CDR3 gives the full variable domain: KAGVTQTPRYLIKTRGQQVTLSCSPISGHRSVSWYQQTPGQGLQFLFEYFSETQRNKGNFPGRFSGRQFSNSRSEMNVSTLELGDSALYLCASSYVNEQGITEAFFGQGTRLTVV.

The genes are TRBV20-1 and TRBJ2-1, with unresolved D. CDR1 and CDR2 from the germline V gene are DFQATT and SNEGSKA (reference sequence). The CDR3 sequence is 14 residues long. Trimming removed 3 bases at V and 0 bases at J, with 9 bases between. CDR3 in amino acids: CSASERSSYNEQFF. The CDR3 region has the DNA TGCAGTGCTAGTGAAAGGAGCTCCTACAATGAGCAGTTCTTC.

This chain connects TRBV28 to TRBJ2-3, with TRBD2 matching 9 bases. V lost 1 base to trimming and J lost 1 base; unmatched junction nucleotides: 6. The CDR3 loop spans 17 amino acids. Germline lookup yields CDR1 MDHEN and CDR2 SYDVKM. This chain's CDR3 is CASSLLGQREGTDTQYF. In DNA, the CDR3 is TGTGCCAGCAGTTTATTAGGTCAGCGGGAGGGCACAGATACGCAGTATTTT.

This clone was seen a handful of times. This chain links TRBV7-2 with TRBJ2-1; 10 positions match TRBD2. Losses at the gene ends were 5 bases for V and 4 bases for J; bases not matched to a gene: 5. The CDR3 length is 15 residues. CDR1 is SGHTA, CDR2 FQGNSA, per germline. For the CDR3, the DNA is TGTGCCAGCAGCCCCAGCGGGAGGGAGTACAATGAGCAGTTCTTC. Translated: CASSPSGREYNEQFF.

The chain is built from TRBV27 and TRBJ1-2; D may be TRBD1 (5 bases). CDR3 length: 16 residues. Trimming cost V 4 bases and J 3 bases, with 18 bases left between them. The germline gives CDR1 MNHEY, CDR2 SMNVEV (reference sequence). For the CDR3, the DNA is TGTGCCAGCAGTTCCCCGGGGAGGGGAGGACACTATGGCTACACCTTC. Translated, it gives CASSSPGRGGHYGYTF.

This chain connects TRBV29-1 to TRBJ1-1; D gene uncertain. The CDR3 loop spans 13 amino acids. Looked up from germline, CDR1 is SQVTM and CDR2 is ANQGSEA. V was clipped by 4 bases and J by 1 base, with 10 bases between them. The chain's CDR3 is CSVVWQSNTEAFF. The CDR3 nucleotides are TGCAGCGTTGTGTGGCAGTCGAACACTGAAGCTTTCTTT.

The J gene is TRBJ1-5, the V gene TRBV18; TRBD1 aligns across 7 bases. The CDR3 extends over 16 amino acids. CDR1 and CDR2 from the germline V gene are KGHSH and LQKENI. V was pared by 3 bases and J by 7 bases, with 12 bases of the junction left unmatched. The CDR3 loop is CASSPEDRVWKQPQHF. DNA for the CDR3: TGTGCCAGCTCACCTGAAGACAGGGTGTGGAAACAGCCCCAGCATTTT.

The V and J genes are TRBV21-1 and TRBJ2-3; TRBD2 was called by the table and not checked on the DNA. TRBV21-1 is labeled a pseudogene. The CDR3 is 19 residues long. For the CDR3, the DNA is TGTGCCAGCAGCAAGCCCTACATTATAGGGGAGGGAAGGAGGGATACGCAGTATTTT. Translated, it gives CASSKPYIIGEGRRDTQYF.

This chain joins TRBV29-1 and TRBJ1-2; D uncertain. The CDR3 consists of 16 residues. From germline, CDR1 is SQVTM and CDR2 ANQGSEA. The V and J ends lost 1 base and 0 bases respectively, with 15 bases between them. In DNA, the CDR3 is TGCAGCGTTGAAGGTGTGACTAACCTAGCTAACTATGGCTACACCTTC. It translates to CSVEGVTNLANYGYTF.

CDR3 region: CAWSATRAGYGYTF. The DNA of the CDR3 is TGTGCCTGGAGCGCGACTAGAGCGGGCTATGGCTACACCTTC. The chain carries TRBV30 and TRBJ1-2; D gene uncertain. CDR3 length: 14 residues. The germline V gene has CDR1 GTSNPN and CDR2 SVGIG (reference sequence). The V gene lost 3 bases and the J gene lost 4 bases, with 15 bases spanning the gap.

The CDR3 reads CASPSPGLTESSGYTF. CDR3 DNA sequence: TGTGCCAGCCCCTCCCCAGGTCTGACAGAGTCGAGTGGCTACACCTTC. This chain links TRBV18 with TRBJ1-2, with D possibly being TRBD1 (5 bases). This CDR3 is 16 amino acids long. Germline CDR1 reads KGHSH; CDR2 reads LQKENI. V was shortened by 8 bases and J by 7 bases, with 26 bases between the two germline ends.

This clone was counted many times. The chain has TRBV24-1 and TRBJ2-2; 10 bases align to TRBD2. V trimming: 6 bases; J trimming: 7 bases; junction bases outside the gene matches: 10. The CDR3 loop spans 16 amino acids. The germline CDR1 and CDR2 sequences are KGHDR and SFDVKD. The CDR3 nucleotides read TGTGCCACCAGTAGCGGGAGGGCCTCGGGGAGCGGGGAGCTGTTTTTT. It encodes CATSSGRASGSGELFF.

In DNA form, the CDR3 reads TGTGCCAGTCTCACAGGGAGATCGGGAGAGACCCAGTACTTC. Protein sequence: CASLTGRSGETQYF. The rearrangement uses TRBV7-8 and TRBJ2-5; D may be TRBD1 (6 bases). The CDR3 totals 14 residues. In germline, CDR1 is SGHVS, CDR2 FQNEAQ. V lost 9 bases and J lost 4, with 18 bases in between. Full variable domain (remainder filled in from reference TRBV7-8 and TRBJ2-5): GAGVSQSPRYKVAKRGQDVALRCDPISGHVSLFWYQQALGQGPEFLTYFQNEAQLDKSGLPSDRFFAERPEGSVSTLKIQRTQQEDSAVYLCASLTGRSGETQYFGPGTRLLVL.

This rearrangement joins TRBV27 to TRBJ1-6; D gene uncertain. V lost 3 bases, J lost 7 bases, and 7 bases lay in between. Germline CDR1 and CDR2: MNHEY and SMNVEV (reference sequence). The CDR3 has 13 residues. In DNA, the CDR3 is TGTGCCAGCAGTTTTCTCCAGAATTCACCCCTCCACTTT. It is translated as CASSFLQNSPLHF.

The V call is TRBV4-1, the J call TRBJ2-7, with D possibly matching TRBD1 (6 bases). This CDR3 region has 16 residues. Trimming pared 0 bases from V and 4 bases from J, leaving 16 bases between. The germline gives CDR1 MGHRA, CDR2 YSYEKL. This CDR3 is CASSQDFTHRAYEQYF. CDR3 DNA: TGCGCCAGCAGCCAAGATTTTACGCACAGGGCTTACGAGCAGTACTTC.

V gene TRBV9 combines with J gene TRBJ2-1, with D possibly TRBD2 on 5 matching bases. Germline CDR1 is SGDLS and CDR2 is YYNGEE. The CDR3 spans 15 residues. The V end lost 3 bases, the J end lost 6 bases, and 16 bases lay between the germline ends. The CDR3 coding sequence is TGTGCCAGCAGCGAGAGGGCCGGTAGCTCCAATGAGCAGTTCTTC. Translation: CASSERAGSSNEQFF.

V and J are TRBV14 and TRBJ1-2; 11 nucleotides align to TRBD1. CDR1 is SGHDN, CDR2 FVKESK, per germline. This CDR3 spans 17 amino acids. Trimming at V came to 4 bases and at J to 6 bases, leaving 13 bases not matched to a gene. DNA of the CDR3: TGTGCCAGCAGCCGAATGAAGCAGGACAGGGGGCCGGATGGCTACACCTTC. As protein: CASSRMKQDRGPDGYTF.

CDR3 DNA sequence: TGTGCCAGCTCAGAGGGCAGGGGGCCCACCGGGGAGCTGTTTTTT. Translated: CASSEGRGPTGELFF. The rearrangement joins TRBV18 to TRBJ2-2; the match to TRBD1 covers 8 bases. The germline V gene encodes CDR1 KGHSH and CDR2 LQKENI. CDR3 length: 15 amino acids. Losses at the gene ends were 5 bases for V and 4 bases for J; bases not matched to a gene: 6.

The rearrangement joins TRBV7-9 to TRBJ2-3, with 14 bases aligning to TRBD2. V was pared by 0 bases and J by 7 bases, with 6 bases of the junction left unmatched. CDR1 SEHNR and CDR2 FQNEAQ come from the germline V gene (reference sequence). The CDR3 runs to 17 residues. The chain's CDR3 is CASSLATSGRAGNTQYF. CDR3 nucleotides: TGTGCCAGCAGCTTAGCGACTAGCGGGAGGGCCGGAAATACGCAGTATTTT. The full variable domain, completed using reference TRBV7-9 and TRBJ2-3, is DTGVSQNPRHKITKRGQNVTFRCDPISEHNRLYWYRQTLGQGPEFLTYFQNEAQLEKSRLLSDRFSAERPKGSFSTLEIQRTEQGDSAMYLCASSLATSGRAGNTQYFGPGTRLTVL.

CDR3 sequence (DNA): TGTGCCAGCAGTTACGTGCGGGCCATCAGTTACAATGAGCAGTTCTTC. Protein product: CASSYVRAISYNEQFF. The chain carries TRBV6-5 and TRBJ2-1, with D possibly being TRBD2 (5 bases). CDR3 length: 16 amino acids. Trimming removed 2 bases at V and 4 bases at J, with 15 bases between. Germline V lookup: CDR1 MNHEY, CDR2 SVGAGI.

This sequence joins TRBV5-1 and TRBJ2-7; unclear D gene. With 5 bases removed from V and 3 bases from J, the gap between germline ends came to 15 bases. The V gene's germline CDR1 is SGHRS and CDR2 YFSETQ. The CDR3 loop spans 14 amino acids. DNA for the CDR3: TGCGCCAGCAGTTCGGAGACTCCTAGCTACGAGCAGTACTTC. Residues: CASSSETPSYEQYF.

V gene TRBV10-2 combines with J gene TRBJ2-5; D unclear. Germline V gene lookup returns CDR1 WSHSY and CDR2 SAAADI. V was clipped by 2 bases and J by 4 bases, with 8 bases between them. CDR3 length: 13 residues. CDR3 region: CASSEEVRETQYF. The DNA of the CDR3 is TGCGCCAGCAGTGAGGAGGTTAGAGAGACCCAGTACTTC.

V is TRBV5-6 and J is TRBJ1-4; TRBD1 aligns across 8 bases. Germline V lookup: CDR1 SGHDT, CDR2 YYEEEE. The CDR3 totals 11 residues. With 4 bases clipped from V and 15 bases from J, the junction kept 5 bases outside the gene matches. This CDR3 reads CASSLQGALFF. CDR3 nucleotide sequence: TGTGCCAGCAGCCTTCAGGGGGCTTTGTTTTTT.

The genes are TRBV30 and TRBJ2-3; 11 nucleotides agree with TRBD2. Looked up from germline, CDR1 is GTSNPN and CDR2 is SVGIG (reference sequence). CDR3 length: 14 amino acids. The chain's CDR3 is CATERGTSGDTQYF. In DNA form, the CDR3 reads TGTGCGACAGAGCGGGGGACTAGCGGCGATACGCAGTATTTT.

The V and J genes are TRBV4-3 and TRBJ2-2; D gene uncertain. Germline V gene lookup returns CDR1 LGHNA and CDR2 YSLEER. This CDR3 comprises 13 residues. The V end was cut by 3 bases, the J end by 8 bases, with 10 bases between. CDR3 in amino acids: CASSQLPPGELFF. In DNA, the CDR3 is TGCGCCAGCAGCCAGCTACCTCCGGGGGAGCTGTTTTTT.

This clone was seen a single time. This sequence joins TRBV10-3 and TRBJ1-2; tentatively, D is TRBD1 (6 bases). The CDR3 is 14 amino acids. Germline CDR1 ENHRY, CDR2 SYGVKD. Trimming took 4 bases from V and 8 from J, leaving 17 bases between them. CDR3 DNA: TGTGCCATCAGTGGGGGGGGCGCTCTCGCCGGCTACACCTTC. Encoded protein: CAISGGGALAGYTF.

In its sample, this clone was seen once. The V gene is TRBV30, the J gene TRBJ1-1, with no clear D. V lost 4 bases and J lost 0, with 9 bases in between. Germline CDR1 and CDR2: GTSNPN and SVGIG (reference sequence). This CDR3 comprises 13 residues. CDR3 loop: CAWIRVMNTEAFF. DNA of the CDR3: TGTGCCTGGATACGAGTTATGAACACTGAAGCTTTCTTT.

The chain combines TRBV2 with TRBJ2-1, with 13 bases identical to TRBD2. There are 16 residues in the CDR3. The trim removed 8 bases at V and 4 bases at J, leaving 8 bases unmatched. Germline V gene lookup returns CDR1 SNHLY and CDR2 FYNNEI. This CDR3 is CASQSLAGGAYNEQFF. CDR3 DNA sequence: TGTGCCAGCCAATCACTAGCGGGAGGGGCTTACAATGAGCAGTTCTTC.

The CDR3 DNA reads as TGTGCCAGCAGCTTTCGGACTAGCGTTGGAGACGAGCAGTACTTC. This codes for CASSFRTSVGDEQYF. The chain couples TRBV5-5 to TRBJ2-7; the match to TRBD2 covers 9 bases. This CDR3 contains 15 residues. CDR1 and CDR2 (germline): SGHKS, YYEKEE (reference sequence). The V gene end was trimmed by 2 bases and the J gene end by 5 bases; junction bases not matched to a gene: 8.

The V gene is TRBV3-1 (or the pseudogene TRBV3-2), the J gene TRBJ1-1; 10 bases are a match to TRBD1. CDR1 is LGHDT, CDR2 YNNKEL, per germline (reference sequence). With V trimmed by 5 bases and J by 11 bases, 14 bases remained unmatched. The CDR3 runs 15 residues. CDR3 nucleotide sequence: TGTGCCAGCAGCTCACCGGGACAGGGGACAAGGAGGGCTTTCTTT. Translating gives CASSSPGQGTRRAFF.

V usage is TRBV7-3 and J usage is TRBJ2-1, with a weak D call TRBD2 (6 bases). The CDR3 loop spans 15 amino acids. The V gene's germline CDR1 is SGHTA and CDR2 FQGTGA. Trimming pared 8 bases from V and 0 bases from J, leaving 14 bases between. The CDR3 DNA follows: TGTGCCAGCGGAGGGGCCTCAAGCTCCTACAATGAGCAGTTCTTC. It specifies CASGGASSSYNEQFF.